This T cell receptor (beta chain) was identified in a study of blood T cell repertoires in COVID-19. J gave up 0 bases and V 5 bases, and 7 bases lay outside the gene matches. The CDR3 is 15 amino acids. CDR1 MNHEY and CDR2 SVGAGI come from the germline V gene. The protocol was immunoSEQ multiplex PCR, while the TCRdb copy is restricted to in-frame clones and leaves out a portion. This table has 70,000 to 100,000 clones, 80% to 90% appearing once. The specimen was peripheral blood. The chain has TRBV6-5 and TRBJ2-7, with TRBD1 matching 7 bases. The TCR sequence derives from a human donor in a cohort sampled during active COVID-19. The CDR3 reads CASSNPGQISYEQYF. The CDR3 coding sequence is TGTGCCAGCAGTAATCCGGGACAGATCTCCTACGAGCAGTACTTC.